This entry concerns a single TCR beta chain. Its antigen is not known. This sample stems from a study of OX40 agonist ivuxolimab in advanced cancers. Trimming pared 4 bases from V and 4 bases from J, leaving 26 bases between. Germline CDR1 is SGHVS and CDR2 is FNYEAQ. The CDR3 runs 19 residues. Study results and limitations: The mean number of expanded clones was higher in CD8+ T cells than in CD4+. CD4+ and CD8+ blood T cells expanded clonally by week 6 at 0.1 to 3.0 mg/kg.

Sequenced by immunoSEQ multiplex PCR; TCRdb stores in-frame clones only, minus some. This table holds 60,000 or so clones, approximately 82% found once. The chain recombines TRBV7-6 with TRBJ2-1; TRBD1 or TRBD2 may be the D gene (5 bases each). This receptor was identified in an adult with an advanced solid tumor such as melanoma, head and neck, liver or kidney cancer. The sample here was CD4+ or CD8+ T cells sorted from blood, taken in a trial of the OX40 agonist ivuxolimab. This CDR3 reads CASSSLRGEIPTRYNEQFF. The CDR3 DNA reads TGTGCCAGCAGCTCCCTACGGGGCGAAATACCAACACGGTACAATGAGCAGTTCTTC.